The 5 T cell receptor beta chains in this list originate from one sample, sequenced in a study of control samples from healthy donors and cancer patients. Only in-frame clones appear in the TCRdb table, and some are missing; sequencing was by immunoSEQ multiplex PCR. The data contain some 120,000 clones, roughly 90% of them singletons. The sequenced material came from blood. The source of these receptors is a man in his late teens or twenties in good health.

For the CDR3, the DNA is TGTGCCAGCAGCTTAGGGCCCTCCGGTGCTTTCTTT. This translates into CASSLGPSGAFF. This chain connects TRBV7-9 to TRBJ1-1; D is unresolved. Germline values: CDR1 SEHNR, CDR2 FQNEAQ (reference sequence). This CDR3 is built from 12 residues. Trimming cost V 1 base and J 11 bases, with 11 bases left between them.

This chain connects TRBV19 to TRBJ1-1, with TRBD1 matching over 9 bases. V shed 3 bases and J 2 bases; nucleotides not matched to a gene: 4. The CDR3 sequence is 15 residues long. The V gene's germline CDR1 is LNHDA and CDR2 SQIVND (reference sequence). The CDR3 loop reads CASSIDRGDNTEAFF. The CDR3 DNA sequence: TGTGCCAGTAGTATTGACAGGGGGGATAACACTGAAGCTTTCTTT.

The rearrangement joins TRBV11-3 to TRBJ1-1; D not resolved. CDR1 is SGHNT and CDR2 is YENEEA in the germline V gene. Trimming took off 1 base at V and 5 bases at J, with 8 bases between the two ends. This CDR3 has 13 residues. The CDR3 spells CASSLVGGTEAFF. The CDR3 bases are TGTGCCAGCAGCTTAGTAGGAGGAACTGAAGCTTTCTTT.

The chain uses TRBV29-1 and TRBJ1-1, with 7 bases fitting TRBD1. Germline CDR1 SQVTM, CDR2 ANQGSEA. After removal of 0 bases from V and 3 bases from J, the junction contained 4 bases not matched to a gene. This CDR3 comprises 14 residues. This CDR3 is CSVEDQGGDTEAFF. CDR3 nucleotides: TGCAGCGTTGAAGATCAGGGGGGGGACACTGAAGCTTTCTTT.

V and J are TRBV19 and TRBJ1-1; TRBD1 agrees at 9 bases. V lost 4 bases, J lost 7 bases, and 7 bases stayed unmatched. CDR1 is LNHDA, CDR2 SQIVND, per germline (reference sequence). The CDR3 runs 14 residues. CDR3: CASSRGQGLGEAFF. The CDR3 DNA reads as TGTGCCAGTAGTAGGGGACAGGGCTTAGGTGAAGCTTTCTTT.